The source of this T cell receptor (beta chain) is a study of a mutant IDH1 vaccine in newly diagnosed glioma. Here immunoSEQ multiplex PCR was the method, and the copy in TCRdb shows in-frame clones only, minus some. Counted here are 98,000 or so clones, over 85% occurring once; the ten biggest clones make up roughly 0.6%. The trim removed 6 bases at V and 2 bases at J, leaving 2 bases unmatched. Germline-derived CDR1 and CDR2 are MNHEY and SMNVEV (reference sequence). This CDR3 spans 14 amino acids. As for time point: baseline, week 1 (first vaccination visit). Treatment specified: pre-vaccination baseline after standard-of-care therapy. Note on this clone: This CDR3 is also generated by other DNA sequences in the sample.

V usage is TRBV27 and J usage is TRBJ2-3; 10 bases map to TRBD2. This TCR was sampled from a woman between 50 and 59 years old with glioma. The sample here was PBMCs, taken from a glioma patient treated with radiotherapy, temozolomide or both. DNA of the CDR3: TGTGCCAGCAGCCTAGCGGGAGCCACAGATACGCAGTATTTT. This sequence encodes CASSLAGATDTQYF.